This T cell receptor (beta chain) was retrieved from a study of metastatic and nonmetastatic thyroid tumors (dated by TCRdb to 2019 to 2021). Regarding the complete study: Repertoires were compared across peripheral blood and tumor or nodule tissue samples from malignant and benign thyroid patients. The paper as a whole reports these results and caveats: In both blood and tumor samples, TCR beta diversity was reported to be significantly higher in malignant tumors than in benign nodules.

As to this clone: Its specific antigen is unknown. Base-call qualities are not available, and no considerably larger clone is one nucleotide away.

The library was obtained by PCR. The listed sequencing device is Illumina HiSeq 4000. High-throughput sequencing was used to profile the TCR beta-chain CDR3 region of every patient. The original methods were these. The researchers built a classifier to tell apart papillary thyroid cancer patients with distant metastasis, based on CDR3 differences among clinicopathological groups. Repertoire diversity was assessed with the Shannon index, and tumor-blood repertoire similarity with the Morisita-Horn index. TCRdb took the public reads, trimmed them with fastp at Q25, ran MiXCR for clone calling and kept in-frame beta chains. The V and J calls, along with clone size, are taken from TCRdb and not from the paper's own processing. The sample yields about 6,400 clones; 16% were counted once. The leading ten clones occupy roughly 11% of the sample. Before undergoing thyroid surgery, none of the patients had been given any kind of treatment. Using T-cell receptor beta sequencing, the researchers looked back retrospectively at clinical samples from patients, gathered between the early 2010s and the late 2010s.

The clonotype comes from a male donor with papillary thyroid cancer or a benign thyroid nodule (not recorded which). Some clones in this sample may be carry-over from other donors' samples. The sequenced sample was tumor tissue.

This receptor has the CDR3 CASSPRTGEGGYTF. Here is the DNA: TGTGCCAGTAGTCCCCGGACAGGGGAAGGAGGCTACACCTTC. This chain is built from TRBV19 and TRBJ1-2; TRBD1 agrees with 9 junctional bases. The germline V gene (reference sequence) provides CDR1 LNHDA and CDR2 SQIVND. The germline V end is reduced by 5 bases and the J end by 8 bases; junction bases left unmatched: 9. From cysteine to phenylalanine, the CDR3 is 14 amino acids long. Only the CDR3 region is kept as DNA, spanning 42 bases read in frame from base 1.